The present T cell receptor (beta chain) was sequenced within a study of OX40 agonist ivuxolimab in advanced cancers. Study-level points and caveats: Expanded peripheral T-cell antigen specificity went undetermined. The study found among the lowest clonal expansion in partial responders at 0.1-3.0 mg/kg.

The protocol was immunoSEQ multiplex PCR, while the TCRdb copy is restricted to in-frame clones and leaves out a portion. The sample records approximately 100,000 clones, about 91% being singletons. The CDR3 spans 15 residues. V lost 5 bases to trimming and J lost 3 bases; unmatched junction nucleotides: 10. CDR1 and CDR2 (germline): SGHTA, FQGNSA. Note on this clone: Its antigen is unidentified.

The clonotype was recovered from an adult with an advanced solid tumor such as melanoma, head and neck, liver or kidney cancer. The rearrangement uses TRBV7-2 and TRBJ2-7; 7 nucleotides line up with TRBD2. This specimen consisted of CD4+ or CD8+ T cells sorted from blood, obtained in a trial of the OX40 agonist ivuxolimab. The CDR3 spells CASSPPRGEGYEQYF. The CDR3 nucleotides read TGTGCCAGCAGCCCTCCCCGGGGGGAGGGCTACGAGCAGTACTTC.